Following are 2 T cell receptor beta chains from one sample sequenced in a study of tumor-infiltrating lymphocytes in oesophageal squamous cell carcinoma listed by TCRdb under 2016. Receptors were amplified or captured by PCR. Data came from an Illumina HiSeq 2000. TCRdb redid the processing of the public reads, applying fastp at Q25 and MiXCR, and retained in-frame beta chains. CDR3 protein sequences are deduplicated, and each keeps its most common genes and DNA. This sample holds approximately 20,000 distinct CDR3 sequences; more than 40% were observed only once. The top ten constitute 10% to 13% of the sample. The sample taken for sequencing was normal esophageal tissue next to the tumor. The source is a male donor with esophageal squamous cell carcinoma.

This clonotype was found a few times. V usage is TRBV6-6 and J usage is TRBJ2-3, with 8 bases identical to TRBD1. The J call may be faulty, since TRBJ2-1 better matches the DNA end. CDR3 length: 15 residues. Germline V lookup: CDR1 MNHNY, CDR2 SVGAGI (reference sequence). DNA for the CDR3: TGTGCCAGCAGTTACTTGGGGACAGGAACTAATGAGCAGTTCTTC. Translated: CASSYLGTGTNEQFF.

This clonotype is judged medium-sized. The chain joins TRBV12-3 or TRBV12-4 to TRBJ2-3; TRBD2 matches at 10 bases. V was pared by 6 bases and J by 4 bases, with 7 bases of the junction left unmatched. The CDR3 is 15 amino acids. This CDR3 is CASSGIAGGADTQYF. The CDR3 DNA is TGTGCCAGCAGCGGGATAGCGGGAGGAGCAGATACGCAGTATTTT.